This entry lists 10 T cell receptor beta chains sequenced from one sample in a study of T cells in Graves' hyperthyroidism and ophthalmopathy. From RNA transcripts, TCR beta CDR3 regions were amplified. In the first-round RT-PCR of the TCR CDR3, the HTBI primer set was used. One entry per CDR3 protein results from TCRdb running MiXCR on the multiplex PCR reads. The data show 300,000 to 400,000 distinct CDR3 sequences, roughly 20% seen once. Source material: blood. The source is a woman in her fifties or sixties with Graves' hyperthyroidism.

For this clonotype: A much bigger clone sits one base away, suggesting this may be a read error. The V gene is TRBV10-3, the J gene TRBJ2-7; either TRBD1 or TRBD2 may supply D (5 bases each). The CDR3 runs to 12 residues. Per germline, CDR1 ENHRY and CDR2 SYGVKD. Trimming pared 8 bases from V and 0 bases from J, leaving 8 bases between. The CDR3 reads CAIEGISYEQYF. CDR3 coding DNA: TGTGCCATCGAGGGGATCTCCTACGAGCAGTACTTC.

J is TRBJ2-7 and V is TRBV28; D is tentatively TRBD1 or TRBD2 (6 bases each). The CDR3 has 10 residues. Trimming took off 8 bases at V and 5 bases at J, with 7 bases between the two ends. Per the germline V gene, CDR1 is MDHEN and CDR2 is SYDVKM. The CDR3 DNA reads TGTGCCAGCGGGGGGCACGAGCAGTACTTC. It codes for CASGGHEQYF. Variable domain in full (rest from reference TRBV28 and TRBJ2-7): DVKVTQSSRYLVKRTGEKVFLECVQDMDHENMFWYRQDPGLGLRLIYFSYDVKMKEKGDIPEGYSVSREKKERFSLILESASTNQTSMYLCASGGHEQYFGPGTRLTVT.

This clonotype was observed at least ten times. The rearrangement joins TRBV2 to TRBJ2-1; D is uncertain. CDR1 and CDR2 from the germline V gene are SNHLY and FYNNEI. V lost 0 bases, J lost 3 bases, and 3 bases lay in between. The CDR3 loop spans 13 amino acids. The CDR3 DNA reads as TGTGCCAGCAGTGAAGCTAGCTACAATGAGCAGTTCTTC. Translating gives CASSEASYNEQFF.

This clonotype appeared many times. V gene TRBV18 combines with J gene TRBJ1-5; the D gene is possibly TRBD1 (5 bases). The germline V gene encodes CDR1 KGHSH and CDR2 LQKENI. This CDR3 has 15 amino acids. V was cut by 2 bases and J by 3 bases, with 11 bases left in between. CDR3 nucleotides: TGTGCCAGCTCACCAGTGTGGGACCCCAATCAGCCCCAGCATTTT. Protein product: CASSPVWDPNQPQHF.

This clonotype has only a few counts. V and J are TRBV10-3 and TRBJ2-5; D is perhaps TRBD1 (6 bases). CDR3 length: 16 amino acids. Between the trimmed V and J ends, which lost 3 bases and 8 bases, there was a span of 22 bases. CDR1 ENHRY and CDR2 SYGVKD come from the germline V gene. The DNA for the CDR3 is TGTGCCATCAGTGACTACGAGGGGCGGCAGGGGAAAACCCAGTACTTC. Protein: CAISDYEGRQGKTQYF.

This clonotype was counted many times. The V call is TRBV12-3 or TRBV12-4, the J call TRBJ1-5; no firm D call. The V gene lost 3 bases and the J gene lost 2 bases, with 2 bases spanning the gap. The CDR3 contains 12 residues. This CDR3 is CASSFGNQPQHF. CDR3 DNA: TGTGCCAGCAGTTTTGGCAATCAGCCCCAGCATTTT.

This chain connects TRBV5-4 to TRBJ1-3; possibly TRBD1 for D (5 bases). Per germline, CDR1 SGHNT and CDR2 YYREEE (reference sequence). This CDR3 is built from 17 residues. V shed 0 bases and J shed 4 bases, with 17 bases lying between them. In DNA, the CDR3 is TGTGCCAGCAGCTTGGCGGGGGGGGGGATCGCCGGAAACACCATATATTTT. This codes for CASSLAGGGIAGNTIYF.

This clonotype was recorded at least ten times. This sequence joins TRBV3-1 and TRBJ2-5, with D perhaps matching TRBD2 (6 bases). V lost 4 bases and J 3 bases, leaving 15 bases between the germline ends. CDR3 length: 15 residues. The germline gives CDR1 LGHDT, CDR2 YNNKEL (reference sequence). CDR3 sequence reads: CASSPEGPREETQYF. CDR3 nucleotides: TGTGCCAGCAGCCCGGAGGGGCCCAGGGAAGAGACCCAGTACTTC.

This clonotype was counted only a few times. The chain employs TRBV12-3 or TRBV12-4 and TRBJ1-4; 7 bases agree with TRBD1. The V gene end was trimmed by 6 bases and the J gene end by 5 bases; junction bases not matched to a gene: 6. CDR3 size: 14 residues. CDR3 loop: CASRIDRENEKLFF. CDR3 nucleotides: TGTGCCAGCAGAATAGACAGGGAAAATGAAAAACTGTTTTTT.

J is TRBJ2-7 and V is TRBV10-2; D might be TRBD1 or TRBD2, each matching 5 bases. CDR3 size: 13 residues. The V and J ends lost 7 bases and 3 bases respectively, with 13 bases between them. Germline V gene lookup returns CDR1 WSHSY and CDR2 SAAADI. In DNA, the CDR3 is TGCGCCAGCAAACGGGACCTCGGCTACGAGCAGTACTTC. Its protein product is CASKRDLGYEQYF.